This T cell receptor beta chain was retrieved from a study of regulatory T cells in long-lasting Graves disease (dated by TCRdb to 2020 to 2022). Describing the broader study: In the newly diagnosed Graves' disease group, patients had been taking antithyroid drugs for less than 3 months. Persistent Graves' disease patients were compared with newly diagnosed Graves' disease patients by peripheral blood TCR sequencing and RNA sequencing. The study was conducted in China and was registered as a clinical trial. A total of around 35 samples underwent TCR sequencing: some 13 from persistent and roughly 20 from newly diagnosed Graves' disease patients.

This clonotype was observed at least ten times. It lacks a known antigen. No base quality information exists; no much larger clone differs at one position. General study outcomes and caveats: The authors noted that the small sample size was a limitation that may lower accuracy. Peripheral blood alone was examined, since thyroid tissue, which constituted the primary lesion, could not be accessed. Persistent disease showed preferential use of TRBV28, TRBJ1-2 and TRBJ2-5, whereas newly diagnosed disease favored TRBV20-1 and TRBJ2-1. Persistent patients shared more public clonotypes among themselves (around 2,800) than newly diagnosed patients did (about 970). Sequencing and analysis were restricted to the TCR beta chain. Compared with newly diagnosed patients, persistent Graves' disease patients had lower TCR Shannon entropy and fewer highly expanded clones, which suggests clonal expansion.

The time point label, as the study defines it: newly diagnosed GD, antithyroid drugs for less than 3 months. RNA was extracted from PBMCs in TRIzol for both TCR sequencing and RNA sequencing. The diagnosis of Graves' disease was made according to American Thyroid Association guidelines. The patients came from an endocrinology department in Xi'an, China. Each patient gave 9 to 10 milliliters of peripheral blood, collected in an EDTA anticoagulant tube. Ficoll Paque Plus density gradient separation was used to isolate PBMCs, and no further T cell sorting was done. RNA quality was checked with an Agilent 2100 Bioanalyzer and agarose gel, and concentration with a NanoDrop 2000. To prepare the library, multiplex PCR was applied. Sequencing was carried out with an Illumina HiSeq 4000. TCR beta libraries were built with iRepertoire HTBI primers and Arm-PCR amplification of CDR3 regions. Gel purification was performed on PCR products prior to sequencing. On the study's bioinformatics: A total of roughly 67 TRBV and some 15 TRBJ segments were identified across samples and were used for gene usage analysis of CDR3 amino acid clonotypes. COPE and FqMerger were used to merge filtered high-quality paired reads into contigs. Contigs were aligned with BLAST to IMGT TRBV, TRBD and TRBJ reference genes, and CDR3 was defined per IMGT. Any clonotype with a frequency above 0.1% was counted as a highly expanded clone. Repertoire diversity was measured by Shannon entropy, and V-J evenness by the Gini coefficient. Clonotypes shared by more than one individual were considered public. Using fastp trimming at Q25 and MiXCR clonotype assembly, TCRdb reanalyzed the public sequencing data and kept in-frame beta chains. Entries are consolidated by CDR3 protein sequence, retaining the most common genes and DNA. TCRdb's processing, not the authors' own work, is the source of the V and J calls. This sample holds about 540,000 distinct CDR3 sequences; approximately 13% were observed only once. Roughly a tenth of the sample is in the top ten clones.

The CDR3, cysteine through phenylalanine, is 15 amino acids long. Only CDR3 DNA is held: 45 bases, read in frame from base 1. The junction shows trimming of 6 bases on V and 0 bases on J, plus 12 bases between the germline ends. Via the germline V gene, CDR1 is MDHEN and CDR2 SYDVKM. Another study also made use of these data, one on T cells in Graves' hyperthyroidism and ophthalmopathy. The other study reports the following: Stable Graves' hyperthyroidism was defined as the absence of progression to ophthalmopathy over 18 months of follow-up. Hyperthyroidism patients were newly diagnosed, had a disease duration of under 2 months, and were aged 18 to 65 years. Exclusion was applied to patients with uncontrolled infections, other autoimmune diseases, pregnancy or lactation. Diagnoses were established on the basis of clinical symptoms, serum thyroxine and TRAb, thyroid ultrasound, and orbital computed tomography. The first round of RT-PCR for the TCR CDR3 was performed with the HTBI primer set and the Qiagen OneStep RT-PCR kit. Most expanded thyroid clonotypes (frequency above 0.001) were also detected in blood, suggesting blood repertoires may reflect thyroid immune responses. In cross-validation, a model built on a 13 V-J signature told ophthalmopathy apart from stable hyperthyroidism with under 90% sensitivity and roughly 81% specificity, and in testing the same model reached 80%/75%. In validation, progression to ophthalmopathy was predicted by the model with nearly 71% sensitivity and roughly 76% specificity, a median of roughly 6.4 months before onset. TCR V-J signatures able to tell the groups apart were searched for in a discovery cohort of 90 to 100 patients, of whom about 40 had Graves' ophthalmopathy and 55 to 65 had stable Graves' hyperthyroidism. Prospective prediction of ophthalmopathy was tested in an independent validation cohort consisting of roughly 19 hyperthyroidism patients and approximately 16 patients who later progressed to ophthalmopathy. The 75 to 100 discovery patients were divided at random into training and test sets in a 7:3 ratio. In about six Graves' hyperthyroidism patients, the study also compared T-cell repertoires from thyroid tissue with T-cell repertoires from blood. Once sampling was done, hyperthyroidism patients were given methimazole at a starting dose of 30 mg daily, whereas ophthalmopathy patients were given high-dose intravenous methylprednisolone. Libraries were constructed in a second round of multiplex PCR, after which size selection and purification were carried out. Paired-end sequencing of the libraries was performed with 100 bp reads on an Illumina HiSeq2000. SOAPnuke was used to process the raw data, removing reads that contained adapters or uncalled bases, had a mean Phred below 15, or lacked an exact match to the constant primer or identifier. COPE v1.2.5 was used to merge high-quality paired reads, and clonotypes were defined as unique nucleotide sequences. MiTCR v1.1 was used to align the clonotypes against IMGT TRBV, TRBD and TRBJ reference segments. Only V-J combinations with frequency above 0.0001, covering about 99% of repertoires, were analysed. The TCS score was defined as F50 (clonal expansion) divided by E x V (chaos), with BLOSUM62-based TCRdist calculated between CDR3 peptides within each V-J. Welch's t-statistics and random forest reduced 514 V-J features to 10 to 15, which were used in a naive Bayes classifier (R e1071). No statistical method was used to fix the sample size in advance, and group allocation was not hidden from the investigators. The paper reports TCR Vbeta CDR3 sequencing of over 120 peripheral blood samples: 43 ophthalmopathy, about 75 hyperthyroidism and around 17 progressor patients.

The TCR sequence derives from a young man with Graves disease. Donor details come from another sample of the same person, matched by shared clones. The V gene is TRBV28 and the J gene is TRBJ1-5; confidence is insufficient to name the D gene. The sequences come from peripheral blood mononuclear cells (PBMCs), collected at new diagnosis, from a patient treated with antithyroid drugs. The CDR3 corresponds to CASSLGGLSNQPQHF. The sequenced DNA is TGTGCCAGCAGCTTAGGAGGGCTTAGCAATCAGCCCCAGCATTTT.